This is a list of T cell receptor beta chains from one sample in a study of siplizumab effects on memory and regulatory T cells. Sequencing used immunoSEQ multiplex PCR; TCRdb keeps in-frame clones, though not all of them. The data hold some 97,000 clones, with about 94% observed a single time. The sample was non-Treg CD4+ T cells sorted from blood. These receptors originate from a human donor in good health. Each CDR3 is given with its conserved first and last residue. A D gene is named only where the DNA matches it firmly. Expanded clones are given a class, and other clones once, few, many or no size at all.

D gene: TRBD2
V gene: TRBV7-8
clone size: once
J gene: TRBJ2-7
CDR3 protein: CASSVKRGLAGVNPRYEQYF
CDR3 DNA: TGTGCCAGCAGCGTCAAGAGGGGACTAGCGGGAGTCAACCCGCGCTACGAGCAGTACTTC

D gene: -
V gene: TRBV28
clone size: -
J gene: TRBJ2-5
CDR3 protein: CASSPGAGETQYF
CDR3 DNA: TGTGCCAGCAGTCCGGGGGCAGGCGAGACCCAGTACTTC

D gene: TRBD1
V gene: TRBV4-2
clone size: -
J gene: TRBJ1-1
CDR3 protein: CASSQGYRGDTEAFF
CDR3 DNA: TGTGCCAGCAGCCAAGGGTACAGGGGGGACACTGAAGCTTTCTTT

D gene: -
V gene: TRBV10-3
clone size: -
J gene: TRBJ2-7
CDR3 protein: CAISELGGALSYEQYF
CDR3 DNA: TGTGCCATCAGTGAGTTGGGCGGGGCCCTCTCCTACGAGCAGTACTTC

D gene: -
V gene: TRBV7-3
clone size: -
J gene: TRBJ2-1
CDR3 protein: CASSPTGQGDEQFF
CDR3 DNA: TGTGCCAGCAGCCCAACTGGGCAGGGCGATGAGCAGTTCTTC

D gene: -
V gene: TRBV7-2
clone size: -
J gene: TRBJ2-3
CDR3 protein: CASSPAGVGYTQYF
CDR3 DNA: TGTGCCAGCAGCCCGGCAGGCGTCGGATATACGCAGTATTTT

D gene: TRBD1
V gene: TRBV7-2
clone size: once
J gene: TRBJ1-4
CDR3 protein: CASSLGRTGEKLFF
CDR3 DNA: TGTGCCAGCAGCTTAGGACGGACAGGGGAAAAACTGTTTTTT

D gene: -
V gene: TRBV21-1
clone size: -
J gene: TRBJ2-1
CDR3 protein: CASSKFPLGNEQFF
CDR3 DNA: TGTGCCAGCAGCAAGTTCCCGCTTGGCAATGAGCAGTTCTTC

D gene: -
V gene: TRBV5-5
clone size: -
J gene: TRBJ1-5
CDR3 protein: CASSLNVQFNQPQHF
CDR3 DNA: TGTGCCAGCAGCTTGAATGTACAGTTCAATCAGCCCCAGCATTTT

D gene: TRBD1
V gene: TRBV7-9
clone size: -
J gene: TRBJ2-7
CDR3 protein: CASSLDGTGYEQYF
CDR3 DNA: TGTGCCAGCAGCTTAGACGGGACAGGGTACGAGCAGTACTTC

D gene: -
V gene: TRBV7-6
clone size: -
J gene: TRBJ2-7
CDR3 protein: CASSDTVRDEQYF
CDR3 DNA: TGTGCCAGCAGTGACACTGTTCGGGACGAGCAGTACTTC

D gene: -
V gene: TRBV10-3
clone size: -
J gene: TRBJ1-4
CDR3 protein: CAISADRSSFGLFF
CDR3 DNA: TGTGCCATCAGTGCCGACAGGAGCAGCTTCGGACTGTTTTTT

D gene: TRBD1
V gene: TRBV11-3
clone size: -
J gene: TRBJ2-5
CDR3 protein: CASSSGRGRDGGETQYF
CDR3 DNA: TGTGCCAGCAGCTCCGGCAGGGGGAGAGACGGCGGAGAGACCCAGTACTTC

D gene: -
V gene: TRBV6-5
clone size: -
J gene: TRBJ2-3
CDR3 protein: CASSQLPGDTQYF
CDR3 DNA: TGTGCCAGCAGTCAACTACCAGGAGATACGCAGTATTTT

D gene: -
V gene: TRBV5-4
clone size: -
J gene: TRBJ1-1
CDR3 protein: CASSLRSSNTEAFF
CDR3 DNA: TGTGCCAGCAGCTTGAGATCCTCGAACACTGAAGCTTTCTTT

D gene: -
V gene: TRBV7-9
clone size: -
J gene: TRBJ1-1
CDR3 protein: CASSGRGGNTEAFF
CDR3 DNA: TGTGCCAGCAGCGGGCGTGGGGGAAACACTGAAGCTTTCTTT

D gene: -
V gene: TRBV12-5
clone size: once
J gene: TRBJ2-1
CDR3 protein: CASGLTEQFF
CDR3 DNA: TGTGCTAGTGGTTTGACTGAGCAGTTCTTC

D gene: -
V gene: TRBV7-9
clone size: once
J gene: TRBJ1-1
CDR3 protein: CASSSNRMNTEAFF
CDR3 DNA: TGTGCCAGCAGCTCAAACCGAATGAACACTGAAGCTTTCTTT

D gene: TRBD2
V gene: TRBV6-1
clone size: -
J gene: TRBJ2-7
CDR3 protein: CASSEQLAGDEPYEQYF
CDR3 DNA: TGTGCCAGCAGTGAACAACTAGCGGGAGATGAACCCTACGAGCAGTACTTC

D gene: TRBD1
V gene: TRBV14
clone size: -
J gene: TRBJ2-1
CDR3 protein: CASSRKGTGVRGQFF
CDR3 DNA: TGTGCCAGCAGCCGCAAAGGGACAGGGGTCCGGGGGCAGTTCTTC

D gene: -
V gene: TRBV4-1
clone size: -
J gene: TRBJ2-7
CDR3 protein: CASSQVSRPYEQYF
CDR3 DNA: TGCGCCAGCAGCCAAGTGTCCAGACCCTACGAGCAGTACTTC

D gene: TRBD1
V gene: TRBV9
clone size: -
J gene: TRBJ2-1
CDR3 protein: CASSVGGQTSYNEQFF
CDR3 DNA: TGTGCCAGCAGCGTAGGGGGACAGACCTCCTACAATGAGCAGTTCTTC

D gene: -
V gene: TRBV5-1
clone size: -
J gene: TRBJ1-1
CDR3 protein: CASSWREGNTEAFF
CDR3 DNA: TGCGCCAGCAGCTGGAGGGAGGGGAACACTGAAGCTTTCTTT

D gene: -
V gene: TRBV2
clone size: -
J gene: TRBJ1-1
CDR3 protein: CASSAGAPMNTEAFF
CDR3 DNA: TGTGCCAGCAGTGCGGGTGCACCGATGAACACTGAAGCTTTCTTT

D gene: TRBD1
V gene: TRBV28
clone size: -
J gene: TRBJ2-2
CDR3 protein: CASRNRGRSTGELFF
CDR3 DNA: TGTGCCAGTAGAAACAGGGGGCGCAGCACCGGGGAGCTGTTTTTT

D gene: TRBD2
V gene: TRBV11-1
clone size: -
J gene: TRBJ2-3
CDR3 protein: CASSLGPSGASTDTQYF
CDR3 DNA: TGTGCCAGCAGCTTAGGCCCTAGCGGCGCTAGCACAGATACGCAGTATTTT

D gene: TRBD1
V gene: TRBV5-1
clone size: -
J gene: TRBJ1-6
CDR3 protein: CASSLASGGQNSPLHF
CDR3 DNA: TGCGCCAGCAGCTTGGCCTCAGGGGGACAAAATTCACCCCTCCACTTT

D gene: -
V gene: TRBV28
clone size: few
J gene: TRBJ1-5
CDR3 protein: CASRNSNQPQHF
CDR3 DNA: TGTGCCAGCAGGAATAGCAATCAGCCCCAGCATTTT

D gene: TRBD2
V gene: TRBV7-9
clone size: -
J gene: TRBJ2-1
CDR3 protein: CASSPRSSGRMEQFF
CDR3 DNA: TGTGCCAGCAGCCCCCGGTCTAGCGGGAGAATGGAGCAGTTCTTC

D gene: -
V gene: TRBV19
clone size: -
J gene: TRBJ1-2
CDR3 protein: CASSIQSGITSTNYGYTF
CDR3 DNA: TGTGCCAGTAGTATTCAATCAGGGATTACCTCTACTAACTATGGCTACACCTTC

D gene: TRBD1
V gene: TRBV27
clone size: -
J gene: TRBJ1-1
CDR3 protein: CASSDRDSGEAFF
CDR3 DNA: TGTGCCAGCAGCGACCGGGACAGCGGTGAAGCTTTCTTT

D gene: -
V gene: TRBV28
clone size: -
J gene: TRBJ2-5
CDR3 protein: CASSSSLGTIQTQYF
CDR3 DNA: TGTGCCAGCAGTTCTAGTCTCGGGACAATCCAAACGCAGTACTTC

D gene: -
V gene: TRBV20-1
clone size: -
J gene: TRBJ1-6
CDR3 protein: CSAENNSPLHF
CDR3 DNA: TGCAGTGCTGAAAATAATTCACCCCTCCACTTT

D gene: -
V gene: TRBV6-6
clone size: -
J gene: TRBJ1-5
CDR3 protein: CASAMERSNQPQHF
CDR3 DNA: TGTGCCAGCGCAATGGAGCGGAGCAATCAGCCCCAGCATTTT

D gene: TRBD2
V gene: TRBV19
clone size: -
J gene: TRBJ2-3
CDR3 protein: CASSMQGLAVRGTDTQYF
CDR3 DNA: TGTGCCAGTAGTATGCAGGGACTAGCGGTCAGGGGCACAGATACGCAGTATTTT

D gene: -
V gene: TRBV9
clone size: -
J gene: TRBJ1-1
CDR3 protein: CASSVLGGNTEAFF
CDR3 DNA: TGTGCCAGCAGCGTCCTAGGGGGGAACACTGAAGCTTTCTTT

D gene: TRBD2
V gene: TRBV27
clone size: -
J gene: TRBJ2-1
CDR3 protein: CASSTRSGKSSYNEQFF
CDR3 DNA: TGTGCCAGCAGTACGAGGAGCGGGAAGAGCTCCTACAATGAGCAGTTCTTC

D gene: -
V gene: TRBV19
clone size: -
J gene: TRBJ2-7
CDR3 protein: CASSIGQLSSYEQYF
CDR3 DNA: TGTGCCAGTAGTATAGGACAGCTTAGCTCCTACGAGCAGTACTTC

D gene: TRBD2
V gene: TRBV6-1
clone size: few
J gene: TRBJ2-5
CDR3 protein: CASSGPRGREGETQYF
CDR3 DNA: TGTGCCAGCAGTGGTCCTCGCGGGCGGGAGGGAGAGACCCAGTACTTC

D gene: -
V gene: TRBV19
clone size: -
J gene: TRBJ1-5
CDR3 protein: CASSIRESNQPQHF
CDR3 DNA: TGTGCCAGTAGTATCAGAGAAAGCAATCAGCCCCAGCATTTT

D gene: TRBD2
V gene: TRBV7-9
clone size: -
J gene: TRBJ2-2
CDR3 protein: CASSGGTSGANTGELFF
CDR3 DNA: TGTGCCAGCAGCGGGGGGACTAGCGGCGCGAACACCGGGGAGCTGTTTTTT

D gene: TRBD2
V gene: TRBV7-3
clone size: -
J gene: TRBJ2-1
CDR3 protein: CASSPNRLAGGSGSYNEQFF
CDR3 DNA: TGTGCCAGCAGCCCGAACCGACTAGCGGGGGGCAGTGGATCCTACAATGAGCAGTTCTTC

D gene: -
V gene: TRBV7-9
clone size: -
J gene: TRBJ1-5
CDR3 protein: CASSLGDQPQHF
CDR3 DNA: TGTGCCAGCAGCTTAGGCGATCAGCCCCAGCATTTT

D gene: -
V gene: TRBV6-5
clone size: -
J gene: TRBJ2-7
CDR3 protein: CASSFGQTYEQYF
CDR3 DNA: TGTGCCAGCAGCTTTGGACAGACCTACGAGCAGTACTTC

D gene: TRBD1
V gene: TRBV18
clone size: -
J gene: TRBJ2-2
CDR3 protein: CASSPGQWNTGELFF
CDR3 DNA: TGTGCCAGCTCGCCGGGACAGTGGAACACCGGGGAGCTGTTTTTT

D gene: -
V gene: TRBV6-4
clone size: -
J gene: TRBJ2-2
CDR3 protein: CASRPRIHFTGELFF
CDR3 DNA: TGTGCCAGCAGACCACGTATACATTTCACCGGGGAGCTGTTTTTT

D gene: TRBD2
V gene: TRBV18
clone size: -
J gene: TRBJ2-3
CDR3 protein: CASSASGTTNTDTQYF
CDR3 DNA: TGTGCCAGCTCAGCTAGCGGGACTACCAACACAGATACGCAGTATTTT

D gene: TRBD2
V gene: TRBV5-1
clone size: -
J gene: TRBJ2-7
CDR3 protein: CASSLGLAGSYEQYF
CDR3 DNA: TGCGCCAGCAGCTTGGGGCTAGCGGGATCCTACGAGCAGTACTTC

D gene: -
V gene: TRBV5-1
clone size: -
J gene: TRBJ2-1
CDR3 protein: CASSPGPDTYNEQFF
CDR3 DNA: TGCGCCAGCAGCCCCGGACCTGACACCTACAATGAGCAGTTCTTC

D gene: TRBD2
V gene: TRBV5-4
clone size: -
J gene: TRBJ2-1
CDR3 protein: CASSLGGLAVNEQFF
CDR3 DNA: TGTGCCAGCAGCTTGGGTGGTCTAGCGGTCAATGAGCAGTTCTTC

D gene: TRBD1
V gene: TRBV18
clone size: -
J gene: TRBJ2-7
CDR3 protein: CASSLGTGREQYF
CDR3 DNA: TGTGCCAGCTCCCTCGGGACAGGGAGAGAGCAGTACTTC